This passage covers 20 T cell receptor beta chains from one sample sequenced in a study of blood T cell repertoires in COVID-19. Produced via immunoSEQ multiplex PCR; TCRdb's table is partial and in-frame only. The table has about 150,000 clones, approximately 78% seen once. Sequenced input: peripheral blood. These receptors were collected from an elderly man with acute or convalescent COVID-19.

The J gene is TRBJ2-2, the V gene TRBV7-7, with 10 bases aligning to TRBD2. This CDR3 comprises 19 residues. Germline CDR1 is SSHAT and CDR2 is FNYEAQ (reference sequence). The V gene end was trimmed by 3 bases and the J gene end by 2 bases; junction bases not matched to a gene: 12. CDR3 region: CASSLGALAGGVNTGELFF. The DNA of the CDR3 is TGTGCCAGCAGCTTGGGGGCCTTAGCGGGGGGCGTCAACACCGGGGAGCTGTTTTTT.

The chain joins TRBV2 to TRBJ2-5; the D gene is possibly TRBD1 (6 bases). The CDR3 length is 13 residues. Deletions cut 10 bases from V and 2 bases from J, with 14 bases between. Germline-derived CDR1 and CDR2 are SNHLY and FYNNEI. CDR3 DNA: TGTGCCACCAAAAGGACAGCACAAGAGACCCAGTACTTC. As protein: CATKRTAQETQYF.

V and J are TRBV3-1 (or the pseudogene TRBV3-2) and TRBJ2-3; D perhaps matches TRBD2 (5 bases). The CDR3 covers 12 residues. V shed 0 bases and J shed 8 bases, with 6 bases lying between them. Germline values: CDR1 LGHDT, CDR2 YNNKEL (reference sequence). The CDR3: CASSQDLATQYF. The CDR3 DNA follows: TGTGCCAGCAGCCAAGATCTAGCTACGCAGTATTTT.

V and J are TRBV6-5 and TRBJ2-5, with 9 bases aligning to TRBD2. This CDR3 has 15 residues. Germline V CDR1 and CDR2: MNHEY, SVGAGI. V trimming: 5 bases; J trimming: 2 bases; junction bases outside the gene matches: 6. The chain's CDR3 is CASSPRTSAQETQYF. The CDR3, as DNA: TGTGCCAGCAGTCCCCGGACTAGCGCACAAGAGACCCAGTACTTC.

V gene TRBV7-9 combines with J gene TRBJ2-5, with D maybe TRBD2 (5 bases). V dropped 5 bases and J dropped 2 bases, with 15 bases sitting between them. Germline lookup yields CDR1 SEHNR and CDR2 FQNEAQ (reference sequence). The CDR3 consists of 15 residues. For the CDR3, the DNA is TGTGCCAGCAGCGCTACCACGGCGGGTCAAGAGACCCAGTACTTC. Translating it yields CASSATTAGQETQYF.

V and J are TRBV3-1 (or the pseudogene TRBV3-2) and TRBJ1-3; D gene unclear. The ends were cut back, 3 bases at V and 0 bases at J, with 9 bases in the middle. Germline lookup yields CDR1 LGHDT and CDR2 YNNKEL (reference sequence). The CDR3 consists of 15 residues. CDR3 in DNA: TGTGCCAGCAGCCAGAGCCCGAGCTCTGGAAACACCATATATTTT. It encodes CASSQSPSSGNTIYF.

In this sample, this clone turned up a few times. The V and J genes are TRBV7-6 and TRBJ1-4; D is ambiguous. Trimming shortened V by 1 base and J by 5 bases, and 8 bases separated the two germline ends. Germline assignment: CDR1 SGHVS and CDR2 FNYEAQ. The CDR3 extends over 14 amino acids. CDR3 DNA sequence: TGTGCCAGCAGCTTAGGGTCAGGAAATGAAAAACTGTTTTTT. Encoded protein: CASSLGSGNEKLFF.

This clone was recorded once. The chain uses TRBV11-2 and TRBJ1-1; D possibly corresponds to TRBD1 (5 bases). Between the trimmed V and J ends, which lost 7 bases and 8 bases, there was a span of 20 bases. Germline loops: CDR1 SGHAT, CDR2 FQNNGV. The CDR3 is 14 amino acids. The CDR3 DNA sequence: TGTGCCAGCATCTTGGGGGGGAGCGTGATGGAAGCTTTCTTT. This gives the protein CASILGGSVMEAFF. The variable domain in full, with the rest retrieved from reference TRBV11-2 and TRBJ1-1, is EAGVAQSPRYKIIEKRQSVAFWCNPISGHATLYWYQQILGQGPKLLIQFQNNGVVDDSQLPKDRFSAERLKGVDSTLKIQPAKLEDSAVYLCASILGGSVMEAFFGQGTRLTVV.

The gene calls are TRBV11-3 and TRBJ2-3; 7 nucleotides line up with TRBD2. With 0 bases clipped from V and 5 bases from J, the junction kept 8 bases outside the gene matches. The CDR3 has 16 amino acids. CDR1 and CDR2 from the germline V gene are SGHNT and YENEEA. DNA for the CDR3: TGTGCCAGCAGCTTAGATCTGAGCGGGGTCGGAGATACGCAGTATTTT. Amino acids: CASSLDLSGVGDTQYF.

This rearrangement joins TRBV18 to TRBJ1-1; possibly TRBD1 for D (5 bases). Deletions cut 3 bases from V and 3 bases from J, with 17 bases between. The CDR3 runs 16 residues. Germline assignment: CDR1 KGHSH and CDR2 LQKENI. The CDR3 nucleotides are TGTGCCAGCTCACCCCTGCCTCTCTGGGGGGACACTGAAGCTTTCTTT. Its translation: CASSPLPLWGDTEAFF. Full variable domain (rest looked up from reference TRBV18 and TRBJ1-1): NAGVMQNPRHLVRRRGQEARLRCSPMKGHSHVYWYRQLPEEGLKFMVYLQKENIIDESGMPKERFSAEFPKEGPSILRIQQVVRGDSAAYFCASSPLPLWGDTEAFFGQGTRLTVV.

The chain has TRBV11-2 and TRBJ2-2; unclear D gene. CDR3 length: 13 amino acids. V gave up 0 bases and J gave up 6 bases, with 5 bases separating them. Looked up from germline, CDR1 is SGHAT and CDR2 is FQNNGV. In DNA form, the CDR3 reads TGTGCCAGCAGCTTAGATCGTTCCGGGGAGCTGTTTTTT. Its translation is CASSLDRSGELFF.

This chain links TRBV30 with TRBJ1-2; TRBD1 agrees at 7 bases. This CDR3 is 11 amino acids long. The ends lost 8 bases at V and 3 bases at J; junction bases unmatched: 3. The germline CDR1 and CDR2 sequences are GTSNPN and SVGIG (reference sequence). CDR3 DNA sequence: TGTGCCGGCGACAGGGACTATGGCTACACCTTC. Its translation is CAGDRDYGYTF.

The V call is TRBV6-5, the J call TRBJ1-1, with a weak D call TRBD1 (6 bases). In germline, CDR1 is MNHEY, CDR2 SVGAGI. The CDR3 has 14 residues. V lost 5 bases and J lost 3, with 13 bases in between. This CDR3 reads CASSTTGPHTEAFF. In DNA, the CDR3 is TGTGCCAGCAGTACCACAGGGCCCCACACTGAAGCTTTCTTT.

The chain has TRBV24-1 and TRBJ1-2, with 8 bases aligning to TRBD1. Germline assignment: CDR1 KGHDR and CDR2 SFDVKD. This CDR3 has 14 amino acids. V dropped 4 bases and J dropped 8; count of bases not matched to a gene: 8. DNA of the CDR3: TGTGCCACCAGTGAAACCTTCAGGGGGCAAGGCTACACCTTC. This sequence encodes CATSETFRGQGYTF.

The genes are TRBV6-1 and TRBJ1-6; tentative D call: TRBD1 (6 bases). V was clipped by 3 bases and J by 9 bases, with 15 bases between them. The germline V gene encodes CDR1 MNHNS and CDR2 SASEGT. This CDR3 comprises 15 residues. The CDR3 spells CASSENTGWVSPLHF. CDR3 in DNA: TGTGCCAGCAGTGAGAATACAGGGTGGGTTTCACCCCTCCACTTT.

The chain is built from TRBV20-1 and TRBJ2-3; D is possibly TRBD1 (5 bases). The CDR3 is made up of 11 amino acids. Germline V lookup: CDR1 DFQATT, CDR2 SNEGSKA (reference sequence). The V end lost 4 bases, the J end lost 6 bases, and 8 bases lay between the germline ends. CDR3 DNA sequence: TGCAGTGCTAAGGCAGGGGATACGCAGTATTTT. This codes for CSAKAGDTQYF.

The rearrangement links TRBV10-3 to TRBJ2-7; TRBD1 agrees at 9 bases. J lost 6 bases, V lost 6 bases, and 9 bases had no gene match. Germline CDR1 reads ENHRY; CDR2 reads SYGVKD. CDR3 length equals 14 residues. The CDR3 spells CAIRDPGQGGEQYV. In nucleotides, the CDR3 is TGTGCCATCAGGGACCCGGGACAGGGCGGCGAGCAGTACGTC.

This rearrangement joins TRBV7-8 to TRBJ2-7, with 8 bases aligning to TRBD2. The V and J ends lost 2 bases and 2 bases, in that order; junction bases with no gene match: 2. Germline loops: CDR1 SGHVS, CDR2 FQNEAQ. CDR3 size: 14 residues. The CDR3 protein is CASSLSSGAYEQYV. Here the CDR3 DNA reads TGTGCCAGCAGCTTAAGTAGCGGGGCCTACGAGCAGTACGTC.

This clone was detected once. The chain joins TRBV18 to TRBJ2-6; D is unclear. The germline V gene encodes CDR1 KGHSH and CDR2 LQKENI. V was trimmed by 3 bases and J by 2 bases, leaving 8 bases between them. This CDR3 spans 15 amino acids. In DNA, the CDR3 is TGTGCCAGCTCACCTGACACAACTGGGGCCAACGTCCTGACTTTC. Amino acids: CASSPDTTGANVLTF.

The chain recombines TRBV6-1 with TRBJ2-7, with 8 bases that match TRBD1. After removal of 3 bases from V and 3 bases from J, the junction contained 4 bases not matched to a gene. The germline V gene has CDR1 MNHNS and CDR2 SASEGT. The CDR3 runs 14 residues. The CDR3 DNA sequence: TGTGCCAGCAGTGAGGTCGGGACAGGCTACGAGCAGTACTTC. This translates into CASSEVGTGYEQYF.